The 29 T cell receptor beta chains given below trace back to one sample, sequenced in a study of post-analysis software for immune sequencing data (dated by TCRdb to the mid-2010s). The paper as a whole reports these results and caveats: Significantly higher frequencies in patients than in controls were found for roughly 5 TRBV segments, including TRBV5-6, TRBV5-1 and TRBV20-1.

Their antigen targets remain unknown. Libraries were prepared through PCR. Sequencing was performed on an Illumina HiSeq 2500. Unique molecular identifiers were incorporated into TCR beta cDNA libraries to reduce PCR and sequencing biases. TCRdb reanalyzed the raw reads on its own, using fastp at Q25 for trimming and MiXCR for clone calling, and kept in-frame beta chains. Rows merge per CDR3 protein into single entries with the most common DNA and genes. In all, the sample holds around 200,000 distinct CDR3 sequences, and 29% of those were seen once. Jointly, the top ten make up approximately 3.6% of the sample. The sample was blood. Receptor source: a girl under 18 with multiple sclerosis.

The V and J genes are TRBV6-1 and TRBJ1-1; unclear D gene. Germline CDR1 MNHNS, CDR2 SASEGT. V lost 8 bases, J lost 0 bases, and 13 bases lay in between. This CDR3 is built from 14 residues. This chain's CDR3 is CASGWGRVNTEAFF. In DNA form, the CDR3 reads TGTGCCAGCGGCTGGGGAAGGGTGAACACTGAAGCTTTCTTT.

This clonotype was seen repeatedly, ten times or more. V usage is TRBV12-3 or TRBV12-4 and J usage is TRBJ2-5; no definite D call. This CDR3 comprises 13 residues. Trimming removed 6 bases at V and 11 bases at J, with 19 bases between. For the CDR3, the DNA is TGTGCCAGCAGCAACTATCCCGCTCTCGCGCAGTACTTC. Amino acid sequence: CASSNYPALAQYF.

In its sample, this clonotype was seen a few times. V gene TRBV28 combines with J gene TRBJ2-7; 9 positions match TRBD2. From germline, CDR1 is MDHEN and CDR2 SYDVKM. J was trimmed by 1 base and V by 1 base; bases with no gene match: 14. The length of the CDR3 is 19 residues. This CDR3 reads CASSLFLLAGTYTSYEQYF. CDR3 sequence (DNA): TGTGCCAGCAGTTTATTCTTACTAGCGGGCACTTATACTTCCTACGAGCAGTACTTC.

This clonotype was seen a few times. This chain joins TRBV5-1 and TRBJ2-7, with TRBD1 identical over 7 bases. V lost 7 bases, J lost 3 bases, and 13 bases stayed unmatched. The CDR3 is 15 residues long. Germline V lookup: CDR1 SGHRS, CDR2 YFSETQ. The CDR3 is CASQSFSGDSYEQYF. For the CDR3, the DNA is TGCGCCAGCCAATCCTTTTCCGGGGACAGCTACGAGCAGTACTTC.

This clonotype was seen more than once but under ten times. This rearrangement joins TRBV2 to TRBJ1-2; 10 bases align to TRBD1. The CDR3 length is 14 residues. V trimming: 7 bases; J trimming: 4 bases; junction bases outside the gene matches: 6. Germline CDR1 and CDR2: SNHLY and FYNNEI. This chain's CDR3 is CASNRDRGSYGYTF. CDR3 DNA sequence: TGTGCCAGCAACAGGGACAGGGGAAGCTATGGCTACACCTTC.

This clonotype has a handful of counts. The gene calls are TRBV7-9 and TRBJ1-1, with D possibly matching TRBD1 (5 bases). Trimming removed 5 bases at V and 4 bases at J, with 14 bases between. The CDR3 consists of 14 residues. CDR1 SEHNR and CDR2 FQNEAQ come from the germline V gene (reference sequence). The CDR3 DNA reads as TGTGCCAGCAGCATTAAGGGGTCCATCACTGAAGCTTTCTTT. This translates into CASSIKGSITEAFF.

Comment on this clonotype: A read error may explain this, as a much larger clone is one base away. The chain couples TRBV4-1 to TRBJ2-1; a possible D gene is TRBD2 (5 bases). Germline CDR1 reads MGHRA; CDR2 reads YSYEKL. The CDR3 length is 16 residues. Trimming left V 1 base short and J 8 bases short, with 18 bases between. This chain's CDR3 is CASSQVRTSMPYEQFF. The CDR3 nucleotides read TGCGCCAGCAGCCAAGTGAGGACTTCTATGCCCTATGAGCAGTTCTTC.

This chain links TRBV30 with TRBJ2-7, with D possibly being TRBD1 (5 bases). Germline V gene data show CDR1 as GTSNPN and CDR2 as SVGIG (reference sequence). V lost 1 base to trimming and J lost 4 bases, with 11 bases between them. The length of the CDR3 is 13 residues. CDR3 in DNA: TGTGCCTGGAGTGCGGACACGACGTACGAGCAGTACTTC. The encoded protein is CAWSADTTYEQYF.

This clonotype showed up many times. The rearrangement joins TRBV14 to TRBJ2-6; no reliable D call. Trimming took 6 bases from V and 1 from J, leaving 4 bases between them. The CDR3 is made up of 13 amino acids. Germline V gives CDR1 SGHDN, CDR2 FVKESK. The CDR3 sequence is CASRRSGANVLTF. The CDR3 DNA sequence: TGTGCCAGCAGACGTTCTGGGGCCAACGTCCTGACTTTC.

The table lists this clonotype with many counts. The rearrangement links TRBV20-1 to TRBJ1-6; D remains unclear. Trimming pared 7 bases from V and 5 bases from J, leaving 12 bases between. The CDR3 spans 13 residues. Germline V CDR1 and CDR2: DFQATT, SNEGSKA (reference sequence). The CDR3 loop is CSVFQAHNSPLHF. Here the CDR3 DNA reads TGCAGTGTTTTTCAGGCGCATAATTCACCCCTCCACTTT.

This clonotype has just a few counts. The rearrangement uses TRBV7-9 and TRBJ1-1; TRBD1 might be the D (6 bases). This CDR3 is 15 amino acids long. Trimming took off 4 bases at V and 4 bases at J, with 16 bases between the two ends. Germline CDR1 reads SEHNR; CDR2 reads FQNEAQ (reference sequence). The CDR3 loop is CASSSTQGIGTEAFF. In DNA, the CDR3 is TGTGCCAGCAGCTCTACCCAGGGGATCGGCACTGAAGCTTTCTTT.

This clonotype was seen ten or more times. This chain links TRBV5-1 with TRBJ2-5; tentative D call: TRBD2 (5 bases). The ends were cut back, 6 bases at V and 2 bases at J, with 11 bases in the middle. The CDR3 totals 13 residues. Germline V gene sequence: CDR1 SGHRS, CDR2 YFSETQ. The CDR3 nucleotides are TGCGCCAGCAAGAGGGCTACTCAAGAGACCCAGTACTTC. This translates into CASKRATQETQYF.

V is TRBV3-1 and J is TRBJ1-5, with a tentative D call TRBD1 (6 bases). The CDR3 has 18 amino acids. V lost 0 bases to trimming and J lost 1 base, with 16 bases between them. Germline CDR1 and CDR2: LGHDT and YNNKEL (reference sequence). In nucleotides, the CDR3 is TGTGCCAGCAGCCAAGATATTGGACGGGGGGGCAGCAATCAGCCCCAGCATTTT. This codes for CASSQDIGRGGSNQPQHF.

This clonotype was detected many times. The CDR3 loop reads CASSSGWGPNEQYF. In nucleotides, the CDR3 is TGCGCCAGCAGTTCCGGTTGGGGGCCGAACGAGCAGTACTTC. The chain joins TRBV4-1 to TRBJ2-7, with a weak D call TRBD1 (6 bases). The CDR3 is 14 residues long. Germline V gene data show CDR1 as MGHRA and CDR2 as YSYEKL. The ends were cut back, 6 bases at V and 5 bases at J, with 17 bases in the middle.

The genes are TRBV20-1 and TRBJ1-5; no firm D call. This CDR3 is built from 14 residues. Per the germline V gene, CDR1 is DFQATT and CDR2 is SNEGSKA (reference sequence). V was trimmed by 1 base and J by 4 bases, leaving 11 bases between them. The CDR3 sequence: CSARVGGRNQPQHF. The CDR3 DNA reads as TGCAGTGCTAGAGTCGGCGGACGGAATCAGCCCCAGCATTTT.

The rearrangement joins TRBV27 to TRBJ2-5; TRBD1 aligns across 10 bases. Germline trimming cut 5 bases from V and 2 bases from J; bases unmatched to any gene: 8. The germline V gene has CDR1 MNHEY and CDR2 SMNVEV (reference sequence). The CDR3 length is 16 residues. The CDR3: CASSVTGGWGQETQYF. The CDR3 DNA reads TGTGCCAGCAGTGTGACAGGGGGCTGGGGGCAAGAGACCCAGTACTTC.

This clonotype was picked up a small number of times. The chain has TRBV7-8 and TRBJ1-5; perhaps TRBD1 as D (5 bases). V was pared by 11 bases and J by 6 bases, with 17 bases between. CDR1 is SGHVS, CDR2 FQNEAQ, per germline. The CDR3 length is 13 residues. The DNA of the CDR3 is TGTGCCTCGCAGGGTAGCCTGGGTCAGCCCCAGCATTTT. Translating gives CASQGSLGQPQHF.

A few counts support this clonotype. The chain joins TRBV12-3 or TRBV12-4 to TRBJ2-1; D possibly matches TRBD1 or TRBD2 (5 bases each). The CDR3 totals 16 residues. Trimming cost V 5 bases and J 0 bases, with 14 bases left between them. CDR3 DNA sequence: TGTGCCAGCAGTCCGGGGACGACAAGCTCCTACAATGAGCAGTTCTTC. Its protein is CASSPGTTSSYNEQFF.

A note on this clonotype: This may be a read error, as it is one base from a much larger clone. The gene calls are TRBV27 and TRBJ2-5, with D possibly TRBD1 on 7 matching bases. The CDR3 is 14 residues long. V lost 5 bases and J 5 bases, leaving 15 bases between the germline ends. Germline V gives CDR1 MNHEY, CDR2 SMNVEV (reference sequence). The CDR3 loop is CASSPNSGGETQYF. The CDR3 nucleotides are TGTGCCAGCAGTCCCAATTCAGGGGGGGAGACCCAGTACTTC.

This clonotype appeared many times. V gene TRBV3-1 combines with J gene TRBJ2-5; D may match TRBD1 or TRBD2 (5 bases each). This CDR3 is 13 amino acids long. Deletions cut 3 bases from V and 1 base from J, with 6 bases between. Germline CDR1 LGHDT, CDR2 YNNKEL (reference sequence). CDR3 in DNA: TGTGCCAGCAGCCAGAGGGGCCAAGAGACCCAGTACTTC. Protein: CASSQRGQETQYF.

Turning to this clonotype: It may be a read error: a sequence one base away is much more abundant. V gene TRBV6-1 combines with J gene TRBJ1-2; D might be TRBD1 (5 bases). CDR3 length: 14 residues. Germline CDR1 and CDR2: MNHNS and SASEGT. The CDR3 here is CASREAGTHGGYTF. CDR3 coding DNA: TGTGCCAGCAGGGAAGCCGGGACCCACGGGGGCTACACCTTC.

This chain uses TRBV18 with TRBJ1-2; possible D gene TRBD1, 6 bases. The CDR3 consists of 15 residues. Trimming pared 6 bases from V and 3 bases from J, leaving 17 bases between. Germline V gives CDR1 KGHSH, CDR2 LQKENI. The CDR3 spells CASSLHRDEDYGYTF. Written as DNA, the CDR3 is TGTGCCAGCTCCCTCCACAGGGATGAGGACTATGGCTACACCTTC.

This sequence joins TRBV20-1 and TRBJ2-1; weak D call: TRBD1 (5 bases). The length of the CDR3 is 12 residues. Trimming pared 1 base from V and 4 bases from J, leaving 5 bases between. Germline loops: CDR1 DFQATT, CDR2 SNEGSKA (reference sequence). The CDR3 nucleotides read TGCAGTGCTAGAGGACAGTACAATGAGCAGTTCTTC. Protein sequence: CSARGQYNEQFF.

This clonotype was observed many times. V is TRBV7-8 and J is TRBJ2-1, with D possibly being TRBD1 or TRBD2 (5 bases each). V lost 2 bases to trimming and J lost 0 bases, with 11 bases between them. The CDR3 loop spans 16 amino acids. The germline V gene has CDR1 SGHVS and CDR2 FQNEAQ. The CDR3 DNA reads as TGTGCCAGCAGCTTAACCGGGACCCGCTCCTACAATGAGCAGTTCTTC. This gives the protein CASSLTGTRSYNEQFF.

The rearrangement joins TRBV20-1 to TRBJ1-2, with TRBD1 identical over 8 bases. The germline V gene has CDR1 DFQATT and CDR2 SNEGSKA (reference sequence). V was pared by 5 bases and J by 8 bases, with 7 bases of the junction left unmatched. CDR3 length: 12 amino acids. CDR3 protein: CSAPDREGGYTF. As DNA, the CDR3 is TGCAGTGCTCCGGACAGGGAGGGAGGCTACACCTTC.

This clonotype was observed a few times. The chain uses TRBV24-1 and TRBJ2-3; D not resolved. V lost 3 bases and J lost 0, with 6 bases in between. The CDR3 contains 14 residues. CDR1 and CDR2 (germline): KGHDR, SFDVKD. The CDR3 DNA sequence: TGTGCCACCAGTGATCCGAGGAGCACAGATACGCAGTATTTT. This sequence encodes CATSDPRSTDTQYF.

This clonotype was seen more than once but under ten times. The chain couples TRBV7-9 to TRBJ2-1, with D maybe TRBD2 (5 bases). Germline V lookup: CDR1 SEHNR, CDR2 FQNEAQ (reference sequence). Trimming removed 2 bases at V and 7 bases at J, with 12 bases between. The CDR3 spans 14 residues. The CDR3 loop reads CASSLPGNRNEQFF. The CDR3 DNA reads TGTGCCAGCAGCTTACCGGGGAACCGGAATGAGCAGTTCTTC.

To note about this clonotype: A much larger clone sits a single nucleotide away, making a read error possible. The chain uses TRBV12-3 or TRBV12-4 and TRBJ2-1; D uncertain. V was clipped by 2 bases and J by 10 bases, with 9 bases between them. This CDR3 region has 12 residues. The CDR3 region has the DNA TGTGCCAGCAGTTTACGGACCTACGAGCAGTTCTTC. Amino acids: CASSLRTYEQFF.

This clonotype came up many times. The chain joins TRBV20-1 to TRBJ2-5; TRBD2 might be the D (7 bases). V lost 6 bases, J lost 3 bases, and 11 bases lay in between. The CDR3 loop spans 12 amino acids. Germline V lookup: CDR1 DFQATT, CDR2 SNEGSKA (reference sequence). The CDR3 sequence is CSAKGGEETQYF. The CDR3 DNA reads TGCAGTGCCAAGGGGGGGGAAGAGACCCAGTACTTC.